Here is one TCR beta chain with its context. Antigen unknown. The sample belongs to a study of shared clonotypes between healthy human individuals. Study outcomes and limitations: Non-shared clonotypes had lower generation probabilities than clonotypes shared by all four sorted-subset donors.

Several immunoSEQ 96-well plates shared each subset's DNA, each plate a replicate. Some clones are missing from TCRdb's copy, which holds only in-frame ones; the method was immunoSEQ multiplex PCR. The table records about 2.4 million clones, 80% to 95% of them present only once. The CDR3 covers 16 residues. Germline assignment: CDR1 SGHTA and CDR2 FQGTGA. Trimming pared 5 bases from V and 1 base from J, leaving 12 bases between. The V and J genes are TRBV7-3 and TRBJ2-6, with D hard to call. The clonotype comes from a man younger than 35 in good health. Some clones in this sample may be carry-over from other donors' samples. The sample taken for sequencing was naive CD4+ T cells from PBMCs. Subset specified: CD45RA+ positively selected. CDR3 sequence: CASSRLAPSGANVLTF. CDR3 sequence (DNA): TGTGCCAGCAGCCGCCTCGCGCCTTCTGGGGCCAACGTCCTGACTTTC. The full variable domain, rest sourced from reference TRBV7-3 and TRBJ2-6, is GAGVSQTPSNKVTEKGKYVELRCDPISGHTALYWYRQSLGQGPEFLIYFQGTGAADDSGLPNDRFFAVRPEGSVSTLKIQRTERGDSAVYLCASSRLAPSGANVLTFGAGSRLTVL.